This TCR beta chain was observed in a study of cytomegalovirus exposure and HLA in healthy donors. CDR3 length equals 15 residues. It was with 60 Vbeta and 13 Jbeta primers that the PCR ran. Profiled with immunoSEQ multiplex PCR; TCRdb holds only in-frame clones, not every one. The table shows around 120,000 clones, with around 80% occurring only once. The sample comprised PBMCs. This receptor was identified in a woman between 40 and 55 years old in good health and CMV-seropositive. The genes are TRBV21-1 and TRBJ2-3; the table names TRBD1, a call not compared with the DNA. TRBV21-1 is a known pseudogene. CDR3 nucleotide sequence: TGTGCCATCCCCGGGACAGGGGCTTATAAAGATACGCAGTATTTT. Protein product: CAIPGTGAYKDTQYF.